This T cell receptor (beta chain) stems from a study of blood T cell repertoires in COVID-19. Trimming took 4 bases from V and 3 from J, leaving 10 bases between them. The CDR3 totals 13 residues. In germline, CDR1 is LGHDT, CDR2 YNNKEL (reference sequence). The repertoire was sequenced with immunoSEQ multiplex PCR; TCRdb's copy has only in-frame clones and lacks some. The repertoire holds around 260,000 clones, with approximately 83% as singletons. The clonotype originates from a woman aged 45-65 years who had recovered from COVID-19. The genes are TRBV3-1 (or the pseudogene TRBV3-2) and TRBJ2-7, with D tentatively TRBD2 (6 bases). The sequenced sample was peripheral blood. The CDR3 loop is CASSPRLDYEQYF. CDR3 sequence (DNA): TGTGCCAGCAGCCCAAGACTAGACTACGAGCAGTACTTC.